A selection of T cell receptor beta chains follows, all from one sample in a study of T cells after somatic rescue of genetic block. Some clones are missing from TCRdb's copy, which holds only in-frame ones; the method was immunoSEQ multiplex PCR. The sample shows roughly 12,000 clones, 74% of them seen only once. Material for sequencing was peripheral blood mononuclear cells (PBMCs). These receptors all come from a boy younger than 18. The CDR3 runs from the conserved cysteine through the conserved F or W. The D gene is left open where the match is weak. Clone sizes are given selectively: once, few, many, or a class where the clone is expanded.

TRBJ1-1 | TRBV10-3 | - | few | CAISEPTNLNTEAFF | TGTGCCATCAGTGAGCCTACTAATCTGAACACTGAAGCTTTCTTT
TRBJ2-3 | TRBV6-6 | - | - | CASSPVQTQYF | TGTGCCAGCAGCCCAGTCCAGACGCAGTATTTT
TRBJ2-2 | TRBV28 | - | - | CASSPGSTDTGELFF | TGTGCCAGCAGCCCAGGGAGTACGGACACCGGGGAGCTGTTTTTT
TRBJ2-2 | TRBV18 | - | - | CASSRTRIYVNTGELFF | TGTGCCAGCTCACGGACCAGGATATACGTGAACACCGGGGAGCTGTTTTTT
TRBJ2-5 | TRBV7-2 | TRBD2 | - | CASSLGLAGEETQYF | TGTGCCAGCAGCTTAGGGCTAGCGGGAGAAGAGACCCAGTACTTC
TRBJ2-2 | TRBV5-1 | TRBD2 | once | CASSPDSGRRLTGELFF | TGCGCCAGCAGCCCTGATAGCGGGAGAAGATTAACCGGGGAGCTGTTTTTT
TRBJ2-3 | TRBV4-1 | - | - | CASSSRRGITDTQYF | TGCGCCAGCAGCTCACGCCGGGGAATCACAGATACGCAGTATTTT
TRBJ2-5 | TRBV11-2 | TRBD1 | - | CASSPRDSHGQETQYF | TGTGCCAGCAGCCCCCGGGACAGCCATGGGCAAGAGACCCAGTACTTC
TRBJ2-2 | TRBV7-3 | - | - | CASSLRRGELFF | TGTGCCAGCAGCTTAAGAAGGGGGGAGCTGTTTTTT
TRBJ2-3 | TRBV7-3 | TRBD2 | - | CASSLKPSGTQYF | TGTGCCAGCAGCTTAAAACCTAGCGGAACGCAGTATTTT
TRBJ2-3 | TRBV5-4 | - | - | CASSAGQFTDTQYF | TGTGCCAGCAGCGCGGGACAGTTCACAGATACGCAGTATTTT
TRBJ2-7 | TRBV19 | - | - | CASSPLGRYSSYEQYF | TGTGCCAGTAGTCCCCTGGGCAGGTACAGCTCCTACGAGCAGTACTTC
TRBJ2-5 | TRBV6-7 | - | once | CASSYGRDEETQYF | TGTGCCAGCAGTTACGGCCGGGATGAAGAGACCCAGTACTTC